The text below deals with one T cell receptor (beta chain). The sample belongs to a study of shared clonotypes between healthy human individuals. The deep-level immunoSEQ assay was used. The authors sequenced unsorted PBMC DNA on ten immunoSEQ deep assay plates. TCRdb keeps only in-frame clones here, not all; method: immunoSEQ multiplex PCR. Here the sample spans about half a million clones, about 74% being singletons. The donors, healthy adults who were HIV-negative, had experienced no recent acute infections or vaccinations. The CDR3 totals 14 residues. Germline-derived CDR1 and CDR2 are LGHNA and YSLEER. Trimming stripped 1 base from V and 4 bases from J, with 7 bases between.

The chain is built from TRBV4-3 and TRBJ2-2; a weak D match, TRBD2 (5 bases). Sequenced sample: PBMCs. This clonotype was sampled from a middle-aged woman in good health. Some clones in this sample may be carry-over from other donors' samples. In DNA form, the CDR3 reads TGCGCCAGCAGCCAAGGCCGGGGCACCGGGGAGCTGTTTTTT. This gives the protein CASSQGRGTGELFF.